The 27 T cell receptor beta chains given below trace back to one sample, sequenced in a study of immune heterogeneity within non-small cell lung tumors. Multiplex PCR relied on 32 V and 13 J primers to amplify TCR beta CDR3. A single record per CDR3 protein comes from TCRdb applying MiXCR to the multiplex PCR reads. The table shows about 11,000 distinct CDR3 sequences, with roughly 26% occurring only once. The template consisted of bulk tumor genomic DNA, with 600 ng used per sample. Every primary tumor yielded several biopsies, spaced far apart, that were taken during surgery. Patients had untreated, newly diagnosed non-small cell lung cancer and underwent curative surgery. The sample consisted of lung tumor tissue. The source is a man over 45 with non-small cell lung cancer.

The genes are TRBV20-1 and TRBJ1-1, with D possibly matching TRBD1 (5 bases). Germline CDR1 reads DFQATT; CDR2 reads SNEGSKA (reference sequence). The CDR3 is made up of 14 amino acids. V lost 2 bases and J lost 2, with 12 bases in between. The CDR3 region has the DNA TGCAGTGCTAGAAGGGGAGCTATTAACACTGAAGCTTTCTTT. Translated: CSARRGAINTEAFF.

This clonotype was picked up many times. The chain is built from TRBV4-1 and TRBJ1-2, with a tentative D call TRBD1 (5 bases). V lost 3 bases and J 5 bases, leaving 22 bases between the germline ends. The CDR3 is made up of 17 amino acids. CDR1 is MGHRA and CDR2 is YSYEKL in the germline V gene. The CDR3 reads CASSHPNPGASNYGYTF. In DNA form, the CDR3 reads TGCGCCAGCAGCCACCCCAACCCCGGGGCCAGTAATTATGGCTACACCTTC.

This clonotype was seen only once. Possible read error: a much larger clone is one base away. This sequence joins TRBV10-3 and TRBJ1-5; TRBD1 might be the D (6 bases). The CDR3 contains 14 residues. V was pared by 5 bases and J by 6 bases, with 14 bases between. Germline CDR1 and CDR2: ENHRY and SYGVKD. The CDR3 region has the DNA TGTGCCATCAGTCCCGACAGGCAAATTCAGCCCCAGCATTTT. It is translated as CAISPDRQIQPQHF.

Many counts were recorded for this clonotype. V and J are TRBV3-1 and TRBJ2-7; D is possibly TRBD1 (5 bases). Trimming pared 2 bases from V and 5 bases from J, leaving 10 bases between. This CDR3 comprises 13 residues. The germline CDR1 and CDR2 sequences are LGHDT and YNNKEL (reference sequence). Here the CDR3 reads CASSQFGRDEQYF. CDR3 DNA sequence: TGTGCCAGCAGCCAATTCGGCAGGGACGAGCAGTACTTC.

This clonotype was observed at least ten times. The V call is TRBV11-2, the J call TRBJ2-7; a possible D gene is TRBD1 (6 bases). Germline values: CDR1 SGHAT, CDR2 FQNNGV. CDR3 length equals 14 residues. V lost 5 bases to trimming and J lost 1 base, with 12 bases between them. The CDR3 nucleotides read TGTGCCAGCAGCCCCGGACAGATATCCTACGAGCAGTACTTC. Protein product: CASSPGQISYEQYF.

Judged by abundance, this clonotype is medium-sized. The rearrangement uses TRBV19 and TRBJ1-2; 7 positions match TRBD1. V shed 4 bases and J 7 bases; nucleotides not matched to a gene: 6. Looked up from germline, CDR1 is LNHDA and CDR2 is SQIVND (reference sequence). The CDR3 loop spans 13 amino acids. In DNA form, the CDR3 reads TGTGCCAGTAGTAGTGACAGGGTCAGTGGCTACACCTTC. It is translated as CASSSDRVSGYTF. The full variable domain, rest sourced from reference TRBV19 and TRBJ1-2, is DGGITQSPKYLFRKEGQNVTLSCEQNLNHDAMYWYRQDPGQGLRLIYYSQIVNDFQKGDIAEGYSVSREKKESFPLTVTSAQKNPTAFYLCASSSDRVSGYTFGSGTRLTVV.

Note on this clonotype: A much larger clone differs by one base, so this may be a read error. The genes are TRBV11-2 and TRBJ2-7; D ambiguous. Per the germline V gene, CDR1 is SGHAT and CDR2 is FQNNGV. V was trimmed by 5 bases and J by 2 bases, leaving 16 bases between them. The CDR3 has 15 residues. CDR3: CASSIAGKSTYEQYF. The CDR3, as DNA: TGTGCCAGCAGCATAGCCGGTAAATCGACCTACGAGCAGTACTTC.

By share of the sample, this clonotype is medium-sized. CDR3 amino acids: CASSLGQGAVDTQYF. The CDR3 region has the DNA TGTGCCAGCAGTTTAGGGCAGGGGGCAGTTGATACGCAGTATTTT. The rearrangement links TRBV28 to TRBJ2-3; 8 bases align to TRBD1. From germline, CDR1 is MDHEN and CDR2 SYDVKM. V dropped 2 bases and J dropped 6; count of bases not matched to a gene: 7. The CDR3 is made up of 15 amino acids.

This clonotype has a count of ten or more. V and J are TRBV18 and TRBJ1-2, with 8 bases fitting TRBD1. There are 17 residues in the CDR3. Germline lookup yields CDR1 KGHSH and CDR2 LQKENI. J lost 7 bases, V lost 1 base, and 14 bases had no gene match. This chain's CDR3 is CASSPQRTGNGVSGYTF. CDR3 bases: TGTGCCAGCTCACCACAAAGGACAGGGAATGGCGTGAGTGGCTACACCTTC.

The chain recombines TRBV3-1 with TRBJ2-7; 16 bases line up with TRBD2. Trimming took 4 bases from V and 6 from J; bases not matched to a gene: 3. Germline V gives CDR1 LGHDT, CDR2 YNNKEL (reference sequence). The CDR3 covers 15 residues. CDR3 loop: CASSLGLAGGPEQYF. DNA of the CDR3: TGTGCCAGCAGCCTGGGACTAGCGGGAGGGCCCGAGCAGTACTTC.

Sample share makes this clonotype medium-sized. The rearrangement links TRBV28 to TRBJ1-5; 7 positions agree with TRBD1. Trimming at V came to 7 bases and at J to 6 bases, leaving 18 bases not matched to a gene. Germline CDR1 and CDR2: MDHEN and SYDVKM. The CDR3 is made up of 17 amino acids. For the CDR3, the DNA is TGTGCCAGCAAACTCTCCAGCGGGAGACAGGGAGGTCAGCCCCAGCATTTT. Its translation: CASKLSSGRQGGQPQHF.

This clonotype was picked up many times. V and J are TRBV10-2 and TRBJ2-1; D is perhaps TRBD2 (5 bases). The CDR3 is made up of 13 amino acids. Trimming removed 3 bases from V and 6 bases from J, with 9 bases in between. The germline gives CDR1 WSHSY, CDR2 SAAADI. The CDR3 reads CASSDGVINEQFF. The CDR3 region has the DNA TGCGCCAGCAGTGACGGGGTCATCAATGAGCAGTTCTTC.

The chain carries TRBV30 and TRBJ2-6; 8 bases line up with TRBD1. Germline assignment: CDR1 GTSNPN and CDR2 SVGIG (reference sequence). The J segment lost 4 bases and the V segment lost 3 bases, leaving 8 bases of the junction unmatched. This CDR3 has 16 residues. The CDR3 DNA sequence: TGTGCCTGGAGGTTCCAGGGGGCGCGAGGGGCCAACGTCCTGACTTTC. Translated: CAWRFQGARGANVLTF.

This clonotype was seen a few times. The chain combines TRBV7-7 with TRBJ2-3; D remains ambiguous. CDR3 length: 13 amino acids. The germline V and J ends were trimmed by 5 bases and 2 bases, with 8 bases remaining between them. Germline CDR1 SSHAT, CDR2 FNYEAQ (reference sequence). The CDR3 nucleotides are TGTGCCAGCAGCCCCGGGTCCACAGATACGCAGTATTTT. This codes for CASSPGSTDTQYF.

This clonotype is labeled as medium-sized. The rearrangement joins TRBV28 to TRBJ1-2; 9 nucleotides align to TRBD1. The CDR3 is made up of 15 amino acids. Trimming took 8 bases from V and 2 from J; bases not matched to a gene: 9. Looked up from germline, CDR1 is MDHEN and CDR2 is SYDVKM. The CDR3 bases are TGTGCCAGCGCGGGGAGGGACAGGGCGAACTATGGCTACACCTTC. Its translation is CASAGRDRANYGYTF.

This clonotype has a count of ten or more. The gene calls are TRBV10-2 and TRBJ1-1, with 11 nucleotides matching TRBD1. V trimming: 6 bases; J trimming: 4 bases; junction bases outside the gene matches: 4. Germline CDR1 is WSHSY and CDR2 is SAAADI. This CDR3 contains 14 residues. CDR3 amino acids: CASRDRGLGTEAFF. DNA for the CDR3: TGCGCCAGCAGGGACAGGGGGCTCGGCACTGAAGCTTTCTTT.

This clonotype was recorded a few times. V and J are TRBV5-1 and TRBJ1-1; a possible D gene is TRBD1 (6 bases). The CDR3 loop spans 15 amino acids. Trimming shortened V by 0 bases and J by 1 base, and 10 bases separated the two germline ends. Germline V lookup: CDR1 SGHRS, CDR2 YFSETQ. The CDR3 region is CASSLVIGGNTEAFF. The DNA of the CDR3 is TGCGCCAGCAGCTTGGTGATAGGGGGGAACACTGAAGCTTTCTTT.

The rearrangement joins TRBV5-4 to TRBJ2-5; D assignment may be TRBD1 or TRBD2 (6 bases each). CDR3 length equals 11 residues. V lost 9 bases to trimming and J lost 5 bases, with 11 bases between them. The germline gives CDR1 SGHNT, CDR2 YYREEE (reference sequence). CDR3 in DNA: TGTGCCAACCGAGGGGGGGAGACCCAGTACTTC. Protein product: CANRGGETQYF.

This clonotype rates as medium-sized. The chain has TRBV5-8 and TRBJ2-7; TRBD1 is a possible D gene (6 bases). Germline CDR1 is SGHTS and CDR2 is YDEGEE. This CDR3 is 12 amino acids long. CDR3 region: CASGRGSYEQYF. For the CDR3, the DNA is TGTGCTTCGGGCAGGGGATCCTACGAGCAGTACTTC. The variable domain in full, with the rest retrieved from reference TRBV5-8 and TRBJ2-7, is EAGVTQSPTHLIKTRGQQATLRCSPISGHTSVYWYQQALGLGLQFLLWYDEGEERNRGNFPPRFSGRQFPNYSSELNVNALELEDSALYLCASGRGSYEQYFGPGTRLTVT.

This clonotype showed up many times. V usage is TRBV6-1 and J usage is TRBJ2-6; D is perhaps TRBD1 (6 bases). This CDR3 has 20 amino acids. V lost 6 bases, J lost 0 bases, and 24 bases lay in between. CDR1 is MNHNS, CDR2 SASEGT, per germline. The CDR3, as DNA: TGTGCCAGCAGCTTACTATACCCGGACAGAACCCCCTCTGGGGCCAACGTCCTGACTTTC. Residues: CASSLLYPDRTPSGANVLTF.

The chain links TRBV7-9 to TRBJ2-5; the D gene is possibly TRBD2 (5 bases). Trimming took 3 bases from V and 3 from J, leaving 11 bases between them. The length of the CDR3 is 14 residues. Germline values: CDR1 SEHNR, CDR2 FQNEAQ (reference sequence). CDR3: CASSLSGKKETQYF. In DNA, the CDR3 is TGTGCCAGCAGCTTGTCGGGAAAGAAAGAGACCCAGTACTTC.

The chain is built from TRBV4-1 and TRBJ2-7; D might be TRBD2 (6 bases). CDR3 size: 16 residues. Germline V gene data show CDR1 as MGHRA and CDR2 as YSYEKL. V lost 0 bases and J 0 bases, leaving 12 bases between the germline ends. CDR3 sequence reads: CASSQDWDGSSYEQYF. CDR3 nucleotides: TGCGCCAGCAGCCAAGACTGGGACGGGAGCTCCTACGAGCAGTACTTC.

This clonotype was seen at least ten times. This sequence joins TRBV6-6 and TRBJ2-2, with D unresolved. The V gene's germline CDR1 is MNHNY and CDR2 SVGAGI (reference sequence). The length of the CDR3 is 14 residues. V lost 0 bases to trimming and J lost 6 bases, with 8 bases between them. The CDR3 region has the DNA TGTGCCAGCAGTTACTCAAAGACGGCCGGGGAGCTGTTTTTT. Translated, it gives CASSYSKTAGELFF.

This clonotype was counted ten times or more. The CDR3 reads CASSAQLKGTEAFF. DNA of the CDR3: TGTGCCAGCAGCGCCCAACTAAAAGGCACTGAAGCTTTCTTT. This chain connects TRBV28 to TRBJ1-1, with D unclear. V lost 6 bases, J lost 4 bases, and 15 bases lay in between. The CDR3 is 14 amino acids. The germline CDR1 and CDR2 sequences are MDHEN and SYDVKM.

By proportion, this clonotype is medium-sized. CDR3 bases: TGTGCCACCAGCAGAGAAACTAGTTTCACAGATACGCAGTATTTT. Residues: CATSRETSFTDTQYF. The chain employs TRBV15 and TRBJ2-3; tentatively, D is TRBD2 (5 bases). The V gene lost 0 bases and the J gene lost 2 bases, with 9 bases spanning the gap. Germline V CDR1 and CDR2: LNHNV, YYDKDF (reference sequence). The CDR3 loop spans 15 amino acids.

At least ten counts were recorded for this clonotype. V is TRBV7-9 and J is TRBJ1-2; TRBD1 aligns across 11 bases. The CDR3 consists of 15 residues. The germline CDR1 and CDR2 sequences are SEHNR and FQNEAQ (reference sequence). Germline trimming cut 3 bases from V and 3 bases from J; bases unmatched to any gene: 3. In DNA, the CDR3 is TGTGCCAGCAGCTTTGGGACAGGGGGTCACTATGGCTACACCTTC. Its translation: CASSFGTGGHYGYTF.

This clonotype is medium-sized by share. The rearrangement links TRBV15 to TRBJ1-5, with D maybe TRBD1 (6 bases). V lost 3 bases to trimming and J lost 0 bases, with 12 bases between them. The CDR3 runs 16 residues. The germline gives CDR1 LNHNV, CDR2 YYDKDF (reference sequence). In DNA, the CDR3 is TGTGCCACCAGCAGCCTCCAGGGGCCTAGCAATCAGCCCCAGCATTTT. As protein: CATSSLQGPSNQPQHF.